This entry features one T cell receptor (beta chain) sequence. The antigen remains undetermined. The PCR contained 60 Vbeta and 13 Jbeta primers. Clones were sequenced by immunoSEQ multiplex PCR, and TCRdb holds only the in-frame ones, with some missing. Of some 140,000 clones detected, about 85% appear once; the ten largest clones hold 3.1%. Each donor's status was that of a healthy bone marrow donor. This specimen belongs to a study of cytomegalovirus exposure and HLA in healthy donors. General study results and limits: Among TCR beta chains of equal frequency, HLA-associated ones were more clonally expanded in a later analysis. In a later analysis, common viral pathogens appeared linked to several of the most significant clusters. The authors confirmed in vitro that a few CMV-associated chains were specific for CMV antigens.

Sequencing was done on a sample of PBMCs. This clonotype originated in a female donor in good health and CMV-seronegative.

The CDR3 here is CASSHHGQGPYEQYF. CDR3 nucleotides: TGTGCCAGCAGCCACCACGGACAGGGACCCTACGAGCAGTACTTC. This sequence joins TRBV7-9 and TRBJ2-7; 8 bases agree with TRBD1. The germline V gene encodes CDR1 SEHNR and CDR2 FQNEAQ (reference sequence). V dropped 5 bases and J dropped 2; count of bases not matched to a gene: 8. The CDR3 has 15 residues.